This T cell receptor beta chain was sequenced in a study of T cell responses to AZD1222 COVID-19 vaccine. Study-wide findings and caveats: Baseline seropositivity occurred in only a handful of AZD1222 recipients. At 160-218 and 743-854, vaccine-associated CD4 TCRs were dominant, and they spanned spike.

A note on this clone: Antigen unknown.

The CDR3 runs 14 residues. Pooled samples include second doses given at about 4 or 12 weeks. Assay used: immunoSEQ multiplex PCR; TCRdb lists only in-frame clones, some missing. The sample consists of about 140,000 clones, approximately 90% of them appearing once. The sequence derives from an adult who received the AZD1222 COVID-19 vaccine. The rearrangement joins TRBV1 to TRBJ1-3; the table's D call, TRBD1, was not checked against the DNA. TRBV1 is flagged as a pseudogene. The starting material was peripheral blood, obtained 28 days after the second AZD1222 dose. In DNA, the CDR3 is TGCACCAGCAGCCAACCTGGCAGGGGTAACACCATATATTTT. Translating gives CTSSQPGRGNTIYF.